This TCR beta chain was captured in a study of cytomegalovirus exposure and HLA in healthy donors (dated 2017 in TCRdb). Describing the broader study: In an earlier analysis of some 610 of the donors, 276 Gb of sequence data and 90 million to 120 million unique TCR beta sequences from some 170 million T cells were reported. Across about 370 genotyped donors of the cohort, an average of approximately 240,000 unique TCR beta nucleotide sequences per donor were sequenced, and 15% to 20% of those sequences were non-productive. To predict cytomegalovirus infection status, the study brought together high-throughput TCR immunosequencing, statistical association of individual TCRs with disease status, and machine learning. Every repertoire in the discovery cohort had been generated on one and the same sequencing platform. A later analysis re-analyzed previously published TCR beta repertoires from roughly 600 donors and added high-resolution HLA genotyping to study TCR occurrence patterns. In the later analysis, no new phenotypic data were used to find candidate immune exposures; instead, reliance was placed on TCR beta sequences and their occurrence across donors. Donor age, sex, ethnicity and CMV serostatus were collected together with the repertoire data. Because of strong linkage in the cohort, a few DR-DQ haplotypes were treated as single units for association and clustering. The study used immunosequencing to profile the T cell repertoires of approximately 640 subjects and linked those repertoires to cytomegalovirus serostatus. Class I and class II HLA loci were covered by the typing at four-digit resolution. An early release that covered about 600 HLA-typed donors contained around 330 gigabases of sequencing data and 70 million to 100 million unique TCR sequences. Along with the roughly 710-subject first cohort, a separate validation cohort of 120 different subjects was used. A later genetic analysis used genome-wide SNP genotypes for about 60% of the roughly 670 donors, treating that subset as a discovery cohort. Of the roughly 400 genotyped donors, approximately 83% fell in the genetic ancestry cluster associated with self-reported Caucasian donors. The study was designed to test whether signatures of past pathogen exposure could be identified by cataloging public T cell receptors. Typing coverage differed by locus: A, B, C, DRB1 and DQB1 were typed in about 629-630 donors, DQA1 in roughly 500, DPA1 in 606, and DPB1 in just under 490. To decide whether each TCR beta V gene segment behaved as functional or pseudogenic, an earlier analysis of some 570 of the donors relied on high-throughput TCR beta sequencing.

The cohort consisted of hundreds of healthy bone marrow donors. At the time of sampling, all cohort members were nominally healthy, though unrecorded immune exposures were likely present. The donor tested CMV seronegative and was one of the 352 seronegative cohort members. Every donor gave a peripheral blood sample, and the peripheral blood mononuclear cells from that sample were used for TCR beta sequencing. Genomic DNA extraction from the blood cell samples was performed with the Qiagen DNeasy Blood Extraction Kit. Notes on this clone: Its antigen is still unknown. No per-base quality is available; no much larger clone lies one base away.

Taken from the germline V gene, the CDR1 and CDR2 loops are SNHLY and FYNNEI. The CDR3 covers 13 residues, taking in both the cysteine and the phenylalanine. Only the CDR3 portion is preserved as DNA: 39 bases, with reading frame beginning at the first base. From V the trimming removes 7 bases and from J it removes 5 bases, while the gene matches leave 4 bases of the junction unaccounted for. General study outcomes and caveats: Sequencing depth was assumed to be roughly uniform across donors in the presence/absence analyses, though that assumption may not hold. Linkage disequilibrium might explain the correlated functional status among segregating V segments, but an unknown experimental factor could not be excluded. A later genetic analysis associated a missense DCLRE1C variant with V-gene and J-gene trimming of TCR beta chains, and an independent cohort replicated the association. A later analysis found that HLA-associated TCR beta chains were more clonally expanded and had lower generation probabilities than equally common non-associated chains. The cohort was sequenced for TCR beta chains only, and without alpha or paired-chain data the features that could be detected were limited. Across donors, most TCR sequences were observed very rarely, whereas some public TCRs were present in many individuals. In a later analysis, most CMV-associated TCR beta chains were found to appear HLA-restricted, with HLA associations seemingly driven largely by CMV exposure. Because HLA typing was unavailable for some donors at each locus, only the typed subset was used in association tests. In the study, some 160 TCR beta chains were listed as associated with cytomegalovirus. When HLA alleles, especially DR and DQ, strongly co-occurred, attributing TCR associations to individual alleles was difficult. A few of the identified cytomegalovirus-associated TCR beta chains were confirmed in vitro to be specific for cytomegalovirus antigens. CMV serostatus was the only immune exposure information available for the cohort. In a later genetic analysis, fewer N-insertions in productive TCRs were reported among donors in an Asian-associated ancestry cluster than the roughly 700-donor mean. Broadly in line with IMGT annotations, most TCR beta V segments showed up in productive rearrangements about 87% or about 30% of the time in an earlier analysis of 587 of the donors. In a later analysis, TCR association rates were found to vary across HLA loci, with the most associated TCRs seen for DRB1 alleles and the fewest for HLA-C alleles. A further reported finding was that TCR beta sequences accurately predicted the HLA-A and HLA-B alleles for most subjects in the first cohort. Fewer than 20 rarely observed V segments, including chromosome 9 orphons, were excluded from the earlier analysis of approximately 500 of the donors because counts were too low. A cluster of highly shared sequence variants was judged likely to represent a technical artifact of the sequencing pipeline. It was suggested by the authors that the approach could potentially be generalized to other disease states and immunological phenotypes. In a later analysis, about 17,000 TCR beta sequences were associated with specific HLA alleles at a false discovery rate of 0.05. A later analysis reported that several top co-occurrence clusters appeared linked to parvovirus B19, influenza, CMV and Epstein-Barr virus. Some IMGT-functional V segments, including TRBV6-2 and TRBV6-3, could not be told apart with the 87-base-pair reads, so those segments were excluded. The classifier was reported to diagnose cytomegalovirus status with high specificity and sensitivity in both the original cohort and the validation cohort.

The receptor library was made with the immunoSEQ multiplex PCR assay. For the multiplex PCR, a mixture combining 60 forward primers for TCR Vbeta segments and 13 reverse primers for TCR Jbeta segments was used. The CDR3 region of rearranged TCR beta genes was amplified from genomic DNA by a multiplex PCR assay. On the Illumina HiSeq System, the amplified TCR beta libraries were sequenced as 87-base-pair reads. As for the authors' bioinformatics: Across the 700 or so repertoires, a later analysis counted tens of millions of unique TCR beta chains, around 11 million of which were shared by at least two donors. Raw reads were error-corrected and collapsed into unique sequences with a nearest-neighbor algorithm that merged closely related sequences to remove PCR and sequencing errors. CDR3 sequences were aligned to IMGT reference sequences to assign V, D and J gene segments. For a sequence to be retained, at least a six-nucleotide match to both a V gene segment and a J gene segment was required. A rearrangement counted as productive if the CDR3 had no stop codons and remained in frame with V and J, and every other rearrangement counted as non-productive. Following IMGT convention, CDR3 was defined as the stretch from the second conserved V-encoded cysteine up to the conserved J-encoded phenylalanine. In an earlier analysis of around 570 of the donors, sequences lacking an unambiguous match to a single V gene segment were excluded. In an earlier analysis of 587 of the donors, V segments were called functional above 56.7% productive rearrangements and were called segregating when the between-donor standard deviation exceeded 5%. A statistical classification framework was built to diagnose cytomegalovirus status from the catalog of TCR beta chain sequences. In a later analysis, V and J genes were assigned by comparing TCR nucleotide sequences against IMGT/GENE-DB human TR gene sequences. A later analysis assigned CDR3 sequences and most-parsimonious VDJ recombination scenarios with the TCRdist pipeline. A later analysis defined each TCR beta chain by its CDR3 amino acid sequence plus V-gene family, and excluded reads lacking a unique V-gene family. In a later analysis, several hundred highly shared, low-generation-probability nucleotide sequences were removed to address suspected cross-contamination and a sequencing artifact. For each public chain, a later analysis derived a clonal expansion index from normalized ranks of inferred template counts within each repertoire. In a later analysis, generation probabilities were computed using a VDJ recombination model fitted to out-of-frame rearrangements, and the results were checked against IGoR. In a later analysis, hypergeometric tests were used to score TCR-TCR, TCR-HLA and TCR-CMV co-occurrence, with a repertoire-size bias correction applied to TCR pairs. A later analysis estimated false discovery rates by permuting HLA or CMV assignments 20 times. A later analysis grouped co-occurring TCRs with DBSCAN, adding TCRdist sequence similarity when clustering within HLA-allele-positive subsets. Repertoires with fewer than 30,000 or more than 120,000 public chains were left out of co-occurrence clustering, as were five repertoires with anomalous nucleotide sharing. Here the immuneACCESS table is served through TCRdb, limited to in-frame sequences with V and J called. Missing clones are a known gap in these copies; in checked studies unresolved V genes cover under half, and the rest lacks a known reason. The V and J calls and clone size were taken over from that table, and D and trimming were inferred from the DNA. The sample contains 55,000 to 90,000 clones, roughly 79% of them found a single time. The top ten clonotypes cover around 6.3% of the sample.

Sequenced sample: PBMCs. In this chain, TRBV2 is recombined with TRBJ2-5; 10 junctional bases match TRBD2. This TCR came from a man between 50 and 59 years old in good health and CMV-seronegative. The CDR3 here reads CASKSGGVETQYF. The DNA sequence is given as TGTGCCAGCAAAAGCGGGGGGGTTGAGACCCAGTACTTC.